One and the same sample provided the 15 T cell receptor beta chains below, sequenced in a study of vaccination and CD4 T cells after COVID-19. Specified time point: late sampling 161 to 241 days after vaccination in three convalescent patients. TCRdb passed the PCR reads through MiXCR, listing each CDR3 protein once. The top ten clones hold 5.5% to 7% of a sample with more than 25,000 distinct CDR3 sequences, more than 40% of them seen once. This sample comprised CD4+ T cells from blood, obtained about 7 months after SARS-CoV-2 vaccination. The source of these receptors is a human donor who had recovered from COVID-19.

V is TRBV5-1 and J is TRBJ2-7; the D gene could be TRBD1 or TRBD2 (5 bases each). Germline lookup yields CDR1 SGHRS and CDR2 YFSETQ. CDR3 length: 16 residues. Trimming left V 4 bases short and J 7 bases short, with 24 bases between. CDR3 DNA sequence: TGCGCCAGCAGCCCCGGGACGGGGACCCACCTCGGGGAGCAGTACTTC. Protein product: CASSPGTGTHLGEQYF.

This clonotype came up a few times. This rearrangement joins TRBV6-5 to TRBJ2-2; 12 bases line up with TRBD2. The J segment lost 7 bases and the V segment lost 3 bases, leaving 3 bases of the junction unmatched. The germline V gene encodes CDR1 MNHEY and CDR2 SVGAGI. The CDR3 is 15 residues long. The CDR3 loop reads CASSYLTSGSGELFF. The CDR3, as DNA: TGTGCCAGCAGTTATCTGACTAGCGGGAGCGGGGAGCTGTTTTTT.

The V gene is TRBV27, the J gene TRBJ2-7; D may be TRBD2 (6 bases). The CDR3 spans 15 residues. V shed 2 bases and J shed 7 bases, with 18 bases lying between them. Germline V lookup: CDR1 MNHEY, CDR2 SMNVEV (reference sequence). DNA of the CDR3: TGTGCCAGCAGTTTACAAGGCGGGGATCCTAGGGAGCAGTACTTC. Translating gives CASSLQGGDPREQYF.

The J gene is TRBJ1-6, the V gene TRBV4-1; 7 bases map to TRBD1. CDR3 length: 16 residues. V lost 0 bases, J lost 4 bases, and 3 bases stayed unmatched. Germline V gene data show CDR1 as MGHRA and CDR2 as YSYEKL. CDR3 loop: CASSQEGGQYNSPLHF. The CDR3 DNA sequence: TGCGCCAGCAGCCAAGAAGGGGGACAGTATAATTCACCCCTCCACTTT.

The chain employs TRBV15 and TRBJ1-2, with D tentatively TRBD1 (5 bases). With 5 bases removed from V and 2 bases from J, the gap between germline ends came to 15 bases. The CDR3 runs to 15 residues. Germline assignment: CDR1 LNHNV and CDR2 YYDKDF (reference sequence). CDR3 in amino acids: CATSLGQGLNYGYTF. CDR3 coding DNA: TGTGCCACCAGCCTAGGTCAGGGCCTCAACTATGGCTACACCTTC.

CDR3 nucleotides: TGTGCCAGCAGCTTATCAGGGCCGACCGGGGAGCTGTTTTTT. Translated, it gives CASSLSGPTGELFF. V and J are TRBV7-3 and TRBJ2-2; the D gene is possibly TRBD1 (5 bases). Germline-derived CDR1 and CDR2 are SGHTA and FQGTGA. Deletions cut 2 bases from V and 5 bases from J, with 9 bases between. This CDR3 spans 14 amino acids.

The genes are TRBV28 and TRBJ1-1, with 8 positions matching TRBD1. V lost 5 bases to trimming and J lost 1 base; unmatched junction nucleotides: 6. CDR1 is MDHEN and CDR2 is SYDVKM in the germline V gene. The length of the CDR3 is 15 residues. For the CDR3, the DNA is TGTGCCAGCAGTGCTCAGGGGGCGGGGAACACTGAAGCTTTCTTT. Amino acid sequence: CASSAQGAGNTEAFF.

CDR3 nucleotide sequence: TGTGCCAGCAGTGAAGCGTGGGTAGCGGGAGTGGCCGCAAACATTCAGTACTTC. It is translated as CASSEAWVAGVAANIQYF. J is TRBJ2-4 and V is TRBV6-1; TRBD2 aligns across 9 bases. Germline trimming cut 0 bases from V and 6 bases from J; bases unmatched to any gene: 12. Germline assignment: CDR1 MNHNS and CDR2 SASEGT. The CDR3 contains 18 residues.

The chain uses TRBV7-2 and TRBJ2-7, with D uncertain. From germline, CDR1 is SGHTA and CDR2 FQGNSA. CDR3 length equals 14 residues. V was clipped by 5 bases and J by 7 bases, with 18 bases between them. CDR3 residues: CASSPGSWVYEQYF. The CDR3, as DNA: TGTGCCAGCAGCCCAGGTTCGTGGGTTTATGAGCAGTACTTC.

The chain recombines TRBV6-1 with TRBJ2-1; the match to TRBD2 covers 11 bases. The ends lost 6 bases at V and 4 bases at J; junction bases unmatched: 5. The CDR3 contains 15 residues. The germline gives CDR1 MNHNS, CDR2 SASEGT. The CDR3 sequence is CASRGLAERYNEQFF. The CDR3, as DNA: TGTGCCAGCAGGGGACTAGCGGAGAGGTACAATGAGCAGTTCTTC.

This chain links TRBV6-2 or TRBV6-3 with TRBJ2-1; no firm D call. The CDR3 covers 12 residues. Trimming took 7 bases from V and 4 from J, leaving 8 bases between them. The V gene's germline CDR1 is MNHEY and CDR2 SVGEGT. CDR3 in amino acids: CASTRSYNEQFF. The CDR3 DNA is TGTGCCAGCACGCGGTCATACAATGAGCAGTTCTTC.

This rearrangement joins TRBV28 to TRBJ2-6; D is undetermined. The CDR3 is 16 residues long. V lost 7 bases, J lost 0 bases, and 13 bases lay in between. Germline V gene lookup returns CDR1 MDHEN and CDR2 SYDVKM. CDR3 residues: CASTKPRASGANVLTF. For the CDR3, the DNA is TGTGCCAGCACAAAGCCAAGGGCCTCTGGGGCCAACGTCCTGACTTTC.

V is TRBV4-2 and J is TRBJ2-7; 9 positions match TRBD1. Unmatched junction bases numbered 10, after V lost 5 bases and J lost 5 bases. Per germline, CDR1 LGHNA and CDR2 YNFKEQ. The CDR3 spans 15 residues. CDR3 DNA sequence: TGTGCCAGCAGCGGCCCTGAACAGGGGGCGAACGAGCAGTACTTC. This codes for CASSGPEQGANEQYF.

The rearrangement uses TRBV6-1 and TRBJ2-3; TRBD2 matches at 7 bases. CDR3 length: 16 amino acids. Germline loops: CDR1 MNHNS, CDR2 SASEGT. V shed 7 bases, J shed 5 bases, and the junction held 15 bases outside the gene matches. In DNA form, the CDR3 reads TGTGCCAGCACCCAAGGGGCTGGGGGGGGGAGAGATACGCAGTATTTT. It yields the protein CASTQGAGGGRDTQYF.

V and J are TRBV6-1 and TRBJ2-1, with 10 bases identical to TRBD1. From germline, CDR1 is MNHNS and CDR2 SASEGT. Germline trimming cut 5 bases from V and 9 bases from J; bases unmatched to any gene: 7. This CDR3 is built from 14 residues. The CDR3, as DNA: TGTGCCAGCAGTCCCGGGACAGGGGTAGGTGAGCAGTTCTTC. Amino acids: CASSPGTGVGEQFF.